A selection of T cell receptor beta chains follows, all from one sample in a study of blood T cell repertoires in COVID-19. Only in-frame clones appear in the TCRdb table, and some are missing; sequencing was by immunoSEQ multiplex PCR. The table shows roughly 390,000 clones, with 75% to 90% occurring only once. Sample: peripheral blood. These receptors all stem from a woman aged 18-29 years with acute or convalescent COVID-19. The CDR3 runs from the conserved cysteine through the conserved F or W. D genes are given only for firm matches. Rows give clone size only sometimes, using once, few, many, or a class for an expanded clone.

CDR3aa	CDR3nt	d_gene	j_gene	v_gene	abundance	len
CASSPHGAAFF	TGTGCCAGCAGCCCCCATGGGGCGGCTTTCTTT	-	TRBJ1-1	TRBV28	-	11
CASSPTGGAGYGYTF	TGTGCCAGCTCACCTACAGGGGGGGCAGGCTATGGCTACACCTTC	TRBD1	TRBJ1-2	TRBV18	-	15
CASSGPGHRPSNNSPLHF	TGTGCCAGCAGTGGACCGGGACACCGACCGTCCAATAATTCACCCCTCCACTTT	-	TRBJ1-6	TRBV6-1	few	18
CASSQEQGGLNSGNTIYF	TGCGCCAGCAGCCAAGAACAGGGGGGACTCAACTCTGGAAACACCATATATTTT	TRBD1	TRBJ1-3	TRBV4-1	-	18
CASSITGPQPQHF	TGTGCCAGCAGTATTACAGGGCCTCAGCCCCAGCATTTT	-	TRBJ1-5	TRBV6-5	-	13
CAWRGQAYSPLHF	TGTGCCTGGAGAGGACAGGCGTATTCACCCCTCCACTTT	TRBD1	TRBJ1-6	TRBV30	-	13
CASRYPGDLRGQPQHF	TGTGCCAGCAGGTACCCGGGGGACCTACGGGGTCAGCCCCAGCATTTT	-	TRBJ1-5	TRBV7-2	-	16
CASSTSGRIDTQYF	TGTGCCAGCAGTACTAGCGGCCGTATAGATACGCAGTATTTT	TRBD2	TRBJ2-3	TRBV7-9	few	14
CASSFGLAGENEQFF	TGTGCCAGCAGCTTTGGACTAGCGGGAGAAAATGAGCAGTTCTTC	TRBD2	TRBJ2-1	TRBV5-6	once	15
CASSPKRGAFF	TGTGCCAGCAGTCCCAAAAGGGGAGCTTTCTTT	-	TRBJ1-1	TRBV28	-	11
CASTLLGQGANNEQFF	TGTGCCAGCACCCTCCTGGGACAGGGGGCTAACAATGAGCAGTTCTTC	TRBD1	TRBJ2-1	TRBV13	-	16
CASSFRRGNTEAFF	TGTGCCAGCAGCTTCCGACGGGGTAACACTGAAGCTTTCTTT	-	TRBJ1-1	TRBV21-1	-	14
CASSPTTGGLYEQYF	TGTGCCAGCAGCCCTACTACAGGGGGCCTCTACGAGCAGTACTTC	TRBD1	TRBJ2-7	TRBV9	-	15
CASSPTPGTGEETQYF	TGCGCCAGCAGTCCAACCCCCGGGACAGGGGAAGAGACCCAGTACTTC	TRBD1	TRBJ2-5	TRBV23-1	-	16
CASSLGGVLGYTF	TGTGCCAGCAGTCTCGGGGGGGTCCTTGGCTACACCTTC	-	TRBJ1-2	TRBV28	-	13
CASSEQGENYGYTF	TGCGCCAGCAGCGAACAGGGCGAGAACTATGGCTACACCTTC	-	TRBJ1-2	TRBV5-1	-	14
CASSSERGTDTQYF	TGCGCCAGCAGCTCAGAGCGGGGCACAGATACGCAGTATTTT	-	TRBJ2-3	TRBV5-1	few	14
CASSESPRTDLYGYTF	TGCGCCAGCAGTGAGTCTCCACGGACAGATCTCTATGGCTACACCTTC	-	TRBJ1-2	TRBV10-2	-	16
CASSTGLAVNTGELFF	TGTGCCAGCAGCACCGGACTAGCGGTTAACACCGGGGAGCTGTTTTTT	TRBD2	TRBJ2-2	TRBV5-8	-	16
CASSRQGGTEAFF	TGTGCCAGCAGCCGACAGGGGGGGACTGAAGCTTTCTTT	TRBD1	TRBJ1-1	TRBV6-4	-	13
CASSYTGDRVNTIYF	TGTGCCAGCAGCTACACAGGGGATCGAGTAAACACCATATATTTT	TRBD1	TRBJ1-3	TRBV13	-	15
CASRKLTGNPEAFF	TGTGCCAGCAGAAAACTAACAGGGAACCCTGAAGCTTTCTTT	-	TRBJ1-1	TRBV5-6	-	14
CASRQGNNSPLHF	TGTGCCAGCAGACAGGGGAATAATTCACCCCTCCACTTT	TRBD1	TRBJ1-6	TRBV6-5	-	13
CASSTTSPPPYEQYF	TGTGCCAGCTCAACCACTTCTCCCCCTCCCTACGAGCAGTACTTC	-	TRBJ2-7	TRBV18	-	15